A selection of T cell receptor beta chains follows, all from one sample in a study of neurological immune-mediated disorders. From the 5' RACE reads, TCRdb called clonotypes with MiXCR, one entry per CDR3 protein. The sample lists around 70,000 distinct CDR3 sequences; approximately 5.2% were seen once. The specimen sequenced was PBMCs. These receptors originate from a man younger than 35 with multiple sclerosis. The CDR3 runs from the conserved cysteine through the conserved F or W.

CTLAGGFNEQFF,TRBJ2-1,TRBV20-1
CASSLVLAGTDTQYF,TRBJ2-3,TRBV7-2
CASSLAPGWEAFF,TRBJ1-1,TRBV5-5
CASSWNGGTGELFF,TRBJ2-2,TRBV7-2
CASKLNSGANVLTF,TRBJ2-6,TRBV6-1
CASSQGRGRYYEQYF,TRBJ2-7,TRBV14
CASSLSRPGLAGVYEQYF,TRBJ2-7,TRBV27
CASSEATDPHEQFF,TRBJ2-1,TRBV6-1
CSARHGQGGTEAFF,TRBJ1-1,TRBV20-1
CASRTRDSQETQYF,TRBJ2-5,TRBV28
CASSSQGTYYGYTF,TRBJ1-2,TRBV9
CSVPLGAPGAGYTF,TRBJ1-2,TRBV29-1
CATSGRGLGNQPQHF,TRBJ1-5,TRBV24-1
CSARLQGDIFYEQYF,TRBJ2-7,TRBV20-1
CASSAGTGESNQPQHF,TRBJ1-5,TRBV9
CASSLAGGGGELFF,TRBJ2-2,TRBV11-3
CASRTTGIWSSSYNEQFF,TRBJ2-1,TRBV7-2
CAWRPWLAQHF,TRBJ1-5,TRBV30
CASSRGYNQPQHF,TRBJ1-5,TRBV6-6
CASSRASGGLQQFF,TRBJ2-1,TRBV6-6